This T cell receptor (beta chain) was captured by sequencing in a study of post-analysis software for immune sequencing data. Overall study results and limits: Roughly 5 TRBV segments occurring more often in patients than controls included TRBV5-6, TRBV5-1 and TRBV20-1.

Unique molecular identifiers tagged the TCR beta cDNA libraries. There were roughly 0.95 to 10 million T cells, and around 460,000 cDNA molecules came from them. TCRdb passed the PCR reads through MiXCR, listing each CDR3 protein once. Among hundreds of thousands of distinct CDR3 sequences, approximately 59% were seen once, and the ten largest hold approximately 10%. Deletions cut 5 bases from V and 2 bases from J, with 12 bases between. The germline CDR1 and CDR2 sequences are LNHNV and YYDKDF (reference sequence). There are 14 residues in the CDR3. This clonotype showed up just once. Its antigen is as yet unknown.

The clonotype was recovered from a girl aged 2-10 years with multiple sclerosis. The chain uses TRBV15 and TRBJ1-2; D is undetermined. The material sequenced was blood. This CDR3 is CATSSRTANYGYTF. The CDR3 nucleotides read TGTGCCACCAGCTCCCGGACTGCGAACTATGGCTACACCTTC.